Sequencing of this T cell receptor (beta chain) was carried out in a study of blood T cell repertoires in COVID-19. As for the study in general: Whether acute or convalescent, the COVID-19 samples came from the United States, Italy and Spain. Sample material is recorded as cDNA or gDNA derived from T cells, B-cell-depleted T cells, or PBMCs.

Per the study methods: Estimates of nucleated cell counts were drawn from the amplification of reference gene primers. Produced via immunoSEQ multiplex PCR; TCRdb's table is partial and in-frame only. V and J calls and clone size are as listed in that table; D and trimming were resolved from the DNA. Among some 200,000 clones listed, around 86% were seen once. The CDR3 length is 13 residues. J lost 7 bases, V lost 4 bases, and 1 base had no gene match. In germline, CDR1 is LGHDT, CDR2 YNNKEL (reference sequence). This clonotype was sampled from an elderly man with acute or convalescent COVID-19. V gene TRBV3-1 (or the pseudogene TRBV3-2) combines with J gene TRBJ1-6, with 7 bases fitting TRBD1. The source material was peripheral blood. The CDR3 sequence: CASSRTGNSPLHF. The CDR3 nucleotides read TGTGCCAGCAGCCGGACAGGCAATTCACCCCTCCACTTT.